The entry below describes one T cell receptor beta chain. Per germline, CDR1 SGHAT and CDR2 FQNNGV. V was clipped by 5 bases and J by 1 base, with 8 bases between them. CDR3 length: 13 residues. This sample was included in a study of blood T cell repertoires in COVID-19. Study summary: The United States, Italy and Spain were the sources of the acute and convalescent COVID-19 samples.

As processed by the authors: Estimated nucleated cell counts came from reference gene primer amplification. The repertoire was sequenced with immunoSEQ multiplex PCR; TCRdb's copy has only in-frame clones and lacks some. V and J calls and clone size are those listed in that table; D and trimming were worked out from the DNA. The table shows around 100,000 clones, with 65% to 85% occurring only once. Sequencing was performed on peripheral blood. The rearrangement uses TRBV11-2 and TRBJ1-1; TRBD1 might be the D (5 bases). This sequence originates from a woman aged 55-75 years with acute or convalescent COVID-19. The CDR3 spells CASSTQGNTEAFF. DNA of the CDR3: TGTGCCAGCAGCACCCAGGGGAACACTGAAGCTTTCTTT.